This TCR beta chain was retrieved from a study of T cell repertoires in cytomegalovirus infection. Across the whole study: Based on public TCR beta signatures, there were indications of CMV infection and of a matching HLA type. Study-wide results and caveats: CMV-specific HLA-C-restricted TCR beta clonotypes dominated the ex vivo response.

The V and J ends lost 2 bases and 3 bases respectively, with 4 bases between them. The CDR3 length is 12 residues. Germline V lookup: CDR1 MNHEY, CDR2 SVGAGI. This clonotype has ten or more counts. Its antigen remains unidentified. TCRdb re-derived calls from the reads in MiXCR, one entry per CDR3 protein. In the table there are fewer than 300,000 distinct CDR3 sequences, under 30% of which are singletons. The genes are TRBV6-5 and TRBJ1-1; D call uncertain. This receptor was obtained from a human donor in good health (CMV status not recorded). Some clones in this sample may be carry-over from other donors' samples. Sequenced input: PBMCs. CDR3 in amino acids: CASSYGDTEAFF. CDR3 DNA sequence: TGTGCCAGCAGTTACGGAGACACTGAAGCTTTCTTT.